This entry describes one T cell receptor beta chain. Sequencing was performed with immunoSEQ multiplex PCR; in TCRdb, only in-frame clones are kept and a portion is missing. The sample lists over 9,000 clones, around four fifths occurring once. Germline V gene lookup returns CDR1 LNHDA and CDR2 SQIVND (reference sequence). CDR3 size: 16 residues. With 2 bases removed from V and 5 bases from J, the gap between germline ends came to 18 bases. This entry belongs to a study of high-grade serous ovarian cancer treatment subgroups. Tumor tissue was taken before any definitive surgery or chemotherapy was given.

This receptor was obtained from a human donor with high-grade serous ovarian cancer. The chain combines TRBV19 with TRBJ2-5; D is unclear. The sample consisted of tumor tissue. The CDR3 reads CASSIPTLGRPETQYF. The CDR3 nucleotides read TGTGCCAGTAGTATACCAACCCTGGGCAGGCCGGAGACCCAGTACTTC.